Described below is a single TCR beta chain sequence and its context. The sample belongs to a study of blood T cell repertoires in COVID-19. CDR3 length: 12 residues. V was trimmed by 4 bases and J by 5 bases, leaving 8 bases between them. Per germline, CDR1 MNHEY and CDR2 SMNVEV (reference sequence). Sequencing used immunoSEQ multiplex PCR; TCRdb keeps in-frame clones, though not all of them. The data show approximately 280,000 clones, roughly 87% seen once. What was sequenced was PBMCs or T cells enriched from blood (not recorded which). The TCR originated in a woman in her thirties or forties who had recovered from COVID-19. The chain employs TRBV27 and TRBJ2-5, with a possible D match to TRBD2 (6 bases). The CDR3 bases are TGTGCCAGCAGTTCAGGAGGGGAGACCCAGTACTTC. This codes for CASSSGGETQYF.